The 2 T cell receptor beta chains in this list originate from one sample, sequenced in a study of chemoradiotherapy in HPV16-positive cancers. Profiling relied on immunoSEQ multiplex PCR, and the TCRdb table lists in-frame clones only, not all of them. Seen here are some 13,000 clones, around 81% observed once, and the top ten hold under 1.2%. Sampling was done from a patient who underwent chemoradiotherapy. The receptor set was obtained from a human donor with HPV-associated anogenital cancer.

This sequence joins TRBV5-3 and TRBJ1-2, with unresolved D. TRBV5-3 carries the ORF label, with uncertain function. V lost 4 bases to trimming and J lost 5 bases, with 6 bases between them. The CDR3 covers 11 residues. CDR3 in amino acids: CARSLRYGYTF. The CDR3 DNA follows: TGTGCCAGAAGCCTAAGGTATGGCTACACCTTC.

Here the CDR3 DNA reads TGTGCCAGCAGCTTAGGACCAGGGGAGACCCAGTACTTC. Translated: CASSLGPGETQYF. The rearrangement joins TRBV7-6 to TRBJ2-5; a possible D gene is TRBD1 (5 bases). V dropped 1 base and J dropped 5 bases, with 8 bases sitting between them. The CDR3 totals 13 residues. Germline-derived CDR1 and CDR2 are SGHVS and FNYEAQ.